Reported below is one T cell receptor (beta chain). It has no known antigen specificity. Base-call qualities are not available, and no considerably larger clone is one nucleotide away. The CDR3 numbers 16 residues from cysteine through phenylalanine. The entry retains the CDR3 DNA only, 48 bases that are in frame from base 1. After removal of 7 bases from V and 5 bases from J, the junction retains 12 bases not matched to a gene. The data derive from a study of CD8 T cells in ankylosing spondylitis (dated by TCRdb to 2015 to 2018). Study-wide context: To find TCR variants linked to disease, the study profiled T cell receptor beta repertoires in ankylosing spondylitis patients and healthy donors. In total, the full study cohort was made up of some 110 healthy donors and 25 or so ankylosing spondylitis patients. Peripheral blood was sampled, and synovial fluid was additionally collected from ankylosing spondylitis patients.

Sequencing relied on an Illumina HiSeq 2500. Quantitative 5'-RACE with molecular barcodes was the method used to prepare the TCR beta libraries. For the original study's pipeline: A new computational method based on a probabilistic model of VDJ rearrangement was used to identify disease-linked TCR variants. TCRdb reprocessing: public reads trimmed at Q25 with fastp, clones called with MiXCR, in-frame beta chains kept. Identical CDR3 protein sequences are pooled into one entry, listed with their most common genes and DNA. For this entry, the V and J calls and clone size follow TCRdb and not the study's own pipeline. The sample table shows some 200,000 distinct CDR3 sequences, and roughly 24% are seen once. Jointly, the top ten make up under 7% of the sample. Study-wide conclusions, independent of this receptor: A TCR beta motif of several highly homologous amino acid variants appeared characteristic of blood from ankylosing spondylitis patients. A CD8+ phenotype was shown by the disease-linked clones, which were found at relatively low frequencies in peripheral blood. Some of the motif variants had been reported before in the synovial fluid and blood of reactive arthritis patients, a finding that suggests common disease-initiation mechanisms. Significant enrichment of the disease-linked clones was reported in matched synovial fluid samples from ankylosing spondylitis patients.

The sequence came from a male donor with ankylosing spondylitis or in good health (not recorded which). Recombination joined TRBV12-3 or TRBV12-4 with TRBJ2-5, with 11 central nucleotides matching TRBD2. The sample consisted of blood, either unsorted or a sorted T cell fraction (not recorded which). The CDR3: CASTFSGRAVWETQYF. In nucleotide form, the sequence is TGTGCCAGCACCTTTAGCGGGAGGGCCGTCTGGGAGACCCAGTACTTC.